These T cell receptor beta chains were read from a single sample in a study of OX40 agonist ivuxolimab in advanced cancers. Produced via immunoSEQ multiplex PCR; TCRdb's table is partial and in-frame only. The data contain approximately 76,000 clones, nearly 95% of them seen just once; the ten biggest clones take up roughly 6.5%. The specimen comprised CD4+ or CD8+ T cells sorted from blood, sampled in a trial of the OX40 agonist ivuxolimab. The source of these receptors is an adult with an advanced solid tumor such as melanoma, head and neck, liver or kidney cancer. The CDR3 runs from the conserved cysteine through the conserved F or W. D genes are given only for firm matches. Only some rows state a clone size, as once, few, many or a class for expanded clones.

>-|TRBJ1-4|TRBV30|-
CAWSAPQVGPDEKLFF
TGTGCCTGGAGTGCGCCCCAGGTAGGGCCGGATGAAAAACTGTTTTTT
>once|TRBJ2-3|TRBV27|TRBD2
CASRPGLAGDYTQYF
TGTGCCAGCAGACCCGGACTAGCGGGGGATTATACGCAGTATTTT
>-|TRBJ2-5|TRBV4-1|TRBD2
CASSQRGTSVGETQYF
TGCGCCAGCAGCCAAAGGGGGACTAGCGTCGGAGAGACCCAGTACTTC
>once|TRBJ1-2|TRBV5-4|-
CASSLDQGRNGYTF
TGTGCCAGCAGCTTGGATCAGGGGAGGAATGGCTACACCTTC
>-|TRBJ1-2|TRBV5-1|TRBD1
CASSRDSSYGYTF
TGCGCCAGCAGCCGGGACAGTTCTTATGGCTACACCTTC
>-|TRBJ2-7|TRBV4-1|-
CASSQDLRGFYEQYF
TGCGCCAGCAGCCAAGATCTGAGGGGATTCTACGAGCAGTACTTC
>-|TRBJ2-1|TRBV27|-
CASSPGGPYNEQFF
TGTGCCAGCAGCCCCGGGGGGCCCTACAATGAGCAGTTCTTC
>-|TRBJ1-2|TRBV14|-
CASRPTGYGYTF
TGTGCCAGCAGACCGACAGGCTATGGCTACACCTTC
>-|TRBJ2-5|TRBV4-3|TRBD2
CASSQAPLATGETQYF
TGCGCCAGCAGCCAAGCTCCACTAGCGACTGGGGAGACCCAGTACTTC
>-|TRBJ2-1|TRBV11-2|-
CASSDWTADNEQFF
TGTGCCAGCAGCGATTGGACAGCCGACAATGAGCAGTTCTTC
>-|TRBJ2-7|TRBV27|-
CASFPRGRNEQYF
TGTGCCAGCTTTCCGAGAGGGAGGAACGAGCAGTACTTC
>-|TRBJ2-7|TRBV6-1|-
CASFLPSGEQYF
TGTGCCAGTTTCTTACCCTCGGGCGAGCAGTACTTC
>-|TRBJ1-2|TRBV28|-
CASSPPTGLYTF
TGTGCCAGCAGTCCCCCGACAGGACTCTACACCTTC
>-|TRBJ2-7|TRBV6-6|TRBD2
CASSSGTSGYYEQYF
TGTGCCAGCAGCTCCGGGACTAGCGGTTACTACGAGCAGTACTTC
>once|TRBJ2-3|TRBV10-2|-
CASRGTATDTQYF
TGCGCCAGCCGAGGAACAGCCACAGATACGCAGTATTTT
>-|TRBJ2-5|TRBV27|TRBD2
CASSDLAASAETQYF
TGTGCCAGCAGTGACCTAGCGGCGTCGGCGGAGACCCAGTACTTC
>-|TRBJ2-1|TRBV7-3|TRBD2
CASSSTWTSGRHCFF
TGTGCCAGCAGCTCGACATGGACTAGCGGGAGACATTGTTTCTTC
>-|TRBJ1-4|TRBV5-1|-
CASSLGRFEKLFF
TGCGCCAGCAGCTTGGGCAGGTTTGAAAAACTGTTTTTT
>few|TRBJ2-5|TRBV27|-
CASSVRAGAGETQYF
TGTGCCAGCAGTGTACGAGCCGGGGCCGGGGAGACCCAGTACTTC
>-|TRBJ2-1|TRBV19|-
CASSISGAKPLLEQFF
TGTGCCAGTAGTATAAGTGGGGCCAAACCTCTCTTAGAGCAGTTCTTC
>-|TRBJ2-5|TRBV9|TRBD2
CASSPSGAGPQETQYF
TGTGCCAGCAGCCCCTCCGGAGCGGGGCCACAAGAGACCCAGTACTTC
>-|TRBJ2-7|TRBV20-1|-
CSAISGVEQYF
TGCAGTGCTATCTCAGGGGTAGAGCAGTACTTC
>once|TRBJ2-1|TRBV13|-
CASSLPGPSYNEQFF
TGTGCCAGCAGCCTACCGGGCCCCTCCTACAATGAGCAGTTCTTC
>-|TRBJ1-4|TRBV19|TRBD1
CASSYGTGGINEKLFF
TGTGCCAGTAGTTACGGGACAGGGGGGATTAATGAAAAACTGTTTTTT
>-|TRBJ1-5|TRBV19|-
CASSIFGGGNQPQHF
TGTGCCAGTAGTATTTTCGGGGGGGGCAATCAGCCCCAGCATTTT
>-|TRBJ2-5|TRBV5-4|TRBD2
CASSLSGGRQETQYF
TGTGCCAGCAGCTTGTCGGGAGGACGGCAAGAGACCCAGTACTTC
>-|TRBJ2-3|TRBV27|-
CASSSPGVVGYTDTQYF
TGTGCCAGCAGTTCCCCGGGTGTGGTGGGGTACACAGATACGCAGTATTTT
>-|TRBJ2-1|TRBV5-6|-
CASSLVGFTYNEQFF
TGTGCCAGCAGCTTGGTAGGGTTTACCTACAATGAGCAGTTCTTC
>-|TRBJ1-2|TRBV28|TRBD1
CASRHSGTGYYGYTF
TGTGCCAGCAGGCATAGCGGGACAGGGTACTATGGCTACACCTTC
>-|TRBJ1-2|TRBV7-9|-
CASSLVGSGDGYTF
TGTGCCAGCAGCTTAGTAGGGTCGGGTGATGGCTACACCTTC
>-|TRBJ2-5|TRBV5-4|-
CASSTQETQYF
TGTGCCAGCAGCACACAAGAGACCCAGTACTTC
>-|TRBJ2-1|TRBV14|-
CASRLTSSSYNEQFF
TGTGCCAGCAGACTAACCTCCAGCTCCTACAATGAGCAGTTCTTC
>few|TRBJ1-1|TRBV5-6|TRBD1
CASSPGQGQAFF
TGTGCCAGCAGCCCCGGACAGGGACAAGCTTTCTTT
>-|TRBJ2-7|TRBV5-4|TRBD2
CASSFLAGEGEQYF
TGTGCCAGCAGCTTCCTAGCGGGAGAAGGCGAGCAGTACTTC
>once|TRBJ2-2|TRBV6-5|TRBD1
CASSLSTGDVGELFF
TGTGCCAGCAGCCTATCGACAGGGGATGTCGGGGAGCTGTTTTTT
>-|TRBJ2-7|TRBV29-1|TRBD2
CSVGGSSYEQYF
TGCAGCGTTGGCGGGAGCTCCTACGAGCAGTACTTC
>once|TRBJ1-1|TRBV19|-
CASSIWGVGNTEAFF
TGTGCCAGTAGTATTTGGGGGGTGGGGAACACTGAAGCTTTCTTT
>-|TRBJ2-1|TRBV11-3|TRBD2
CASSATSGRNEQFF
TGTGCCAGCAGCGCGACTAGCGGGAGGAATGAGCAGTTCTTC
>-|TRBJ1-5|TRBV27|-
CASSLSLSQPQHF
TGTGCCAGCAGTTTATCGCTTTCACAGCCCCAGCATTTT
>-|TRBJ1-6|TRBV27|TRBD1
CASSPWTGSNSPLHF
TGTGCCAGCAGTCCGTGGACAGGGAGTAATTCACCCCTCCACTTT
>-|TRBJ2-7|TRBV7-2|TRBD2
CASSPGGLGGPLSRKEQYF
TGTGCCAGCAGCCCCGGGGGGTTAGGCGGTCCCCTGTCTCGAAAGGAGCAGTACTTC
>-|TRBJ1-2|TRBV5-8|-
CASSWEQGGGYTF
TGTGCCAGCAGCTGGGAACAGGGTGGTGGCTACACCTTC
>-|TRBJ2-1|TRBV27|-
CASSLSRAGLYNEQFF
TGTGCCAGCAGTTTATCGAGGGCAGGACTCTACAATGAGCAGTTCTTC
>once|TRBJ2-6|TRBV4-1|-
CASSQAPVGGANVLTF
TGCGCCAGCAGCCAAGCACCGGTGGGGGGGGCCAACGTCCTGACTTTC
>-|TRBJ1-2|TRBV9|-
CASSVASANYGYTF
TGTGCCAGCAGCGTAGCTTCAGCTAACTATGGCTACACCTTC
>-|TRBJ2-3|TRBV11-2|-
CASSQTGEADTQYF
TGTGCCAGCAGCCAGACGGGAGAAGCAGATACGCAGTATTTT
>-|TRBJ2-7|TRBV5-1|-
CASSYWDNDHEQYF
TGCGCCAGCAGCTACTGGGACAACGACCACGAGCAGTACTTC
>-|TRBJ2-5|TRBV18|-
CASSPPYQETQYF
TGTGCCAGCTCACCACCGTACCAAGAGACCCAGTACTTC
>-|TRBJ2-7|TRBV21-1|-
CASSKWRQGAGEQYF
TGTGCCAGCAGCAAATGGAGGCAGGGGGCGGGTGAGCAGTACTTC
>once|TRBJ1-4|TRBV14|TRBD1
CASSQVQGAGEKLFF
TGTGCCAGCAGCCAAGTACAGGGGGCGGGTGAAAAACTGTTTTTT
>-|TRBJ2-7|TRBV5-5|-
CASSLMKGPPSFEQYF
TGTGCCAGCAGCTTGATGAAGGGGCCTCCATCCTTCGAGCAGTACTTC
>-|TRBJ2-2|TRBV9|-
CASSVGGTGELFF
TGTGCCAGCAGCGTAGGTGGCACCGGGGAGCTGTTTTTT
>-|TRBJ2-3|TRBV30|-
CAWSVPQDGGRDMQYF
TGTGCCTGGAGTGTACCCCAGGACGGTGGCAGGGATATGCAGTATTTT
>-|TRBJ1-5|TRBV28|TRBD1
CASSPGQGNQPQHF
TGTGCCAGCAGTCCCGGACAGGGTAATCAGCCCCAGCATTTT